These T cell receptor beta chains were read from a single sample in a study of T cells in Graves' hyperthyroidism and ophthalmopathy. Each CDR3 protein gets one entry after TCRdb re-called the multiplex PCR reads with MiXCR. This repertoire shows roughly 330,000 distinct CDR3 sequences, over 15% found once; its top ten account for approximately 33%. Sequences were obtained from blood. The source is a man in his thirties or forties with Graves' hyperthyroidism. CDR3s include the opening cysteine and the closing phenylalanine or tryptophan. The D gene is left open where the match is weak. Rows may omit the clone size; those that give it use once, few, many or a size class.

15 | . | . | TRBJ2-2 | TRBV6-4 | TGTGCCAGCAGTTACGGACGGGCAGGGACCGGGGAGCTGTTTTTT | CASSYGRAGTGELFF
13 | . | . | TRBJ1-3 | TRBV24-1 | TGTGCCACACTTTTAGACTCTGGAAACACCATATATTTT | CATLLDSGNTIYF
19 | many | TRBD2 | TRBJ2-7 | TRBV10-3 | TGTGCCATCAGTTGGGGGACTAGCGGGAGTTCAATAGTAGCAGACGAGCAGTACTTC | CAISWGTSGSSIVADEQYF
15 | many | . | TRBJ2-7 | TRBV27 | TGTGCCAGCAGTTTAGGCGGCGGGTGGGCCTACGAGCAGTACTTC | CASSLGGGWAYEQYF
15 | many | TRBD1 | TRBJ2-4 | TRBV27 | TGTGCCAGCAGTGCCTGGGACAGCACCAAAAACATTCAGTACTTC | CASSAWDSTKNIQYF
15 | few | TRBD1 | TRBJ2-2 | TRBV20-1 | TGCAGTGCTATCCGGGACAGCTGGAACACCGGGGAGCTGTTTTTT | CSAIRDSWNTGELFF
15 | many | TRBD2 | TRBJ2-7 | TRBV4-2 | TGTGCCAGCAGCCAATGGGAGGGCTCGGGGTACGAGCAGTACTTC | CASSQWEGSGYEQYF
15 | few | . | TRBJ2-3 | TRBV9 | TGTGCCAGCAGCGTAGCGGGGATGGGCCCAGATACGCAGTATTTT | CASSVAGMGPDTQYF
14 | few | . | TRBJ1-2 | TRBV19 | TGTGCCAGTAGTCCCGCGGGGGGCGGCTATGGCTACACCTTC | CASSPAGGGYGYTF
13 | once | . | TRBJ1-2 | TRBV7-2 | TGTGCCAGCAGCCAGGGACGGATCTATGGCTACACCTTC | CASSQGRIYGYTF
15 | many | . | TRBJ2-5 | TRBV11-3 | TGTGCCAGCAGCCGCGTTGGGGGAAGAGCAGAGACCCAGTACTTC | CASSRVGGRAETQYF
13 | many | . | TRBJ2-3 | TRBV6-1 | TGTGCCAGCAGGGCTAGCGCCACAGATACGCAGTATTTT | CASRASATDTQYF
16 | . | TRBD2 | TRBJ2-3 | TRBV6-1 | TGTGCCAGCAGCCGTAGCGCGGGAGGGCCCCCAGATACGCAGTATTTT | CASSRSAGGPPDTQYF
15 | few | . | TRBJ2-7 | TRBV20-1 | TGCAGTGCTAGGCCCCGGACCATCCCCACCTACAAGCAGTACTTC | CSARPRTIPTYKQYF
14 | few | . | TRBJ2-2 | TRBV24-1 | TGTGCCACGGGGGGCAAATCGAACACCGGGGAGCTGTTTTTT | CATGGKSNTGELFF
15 | . | TRBD2 | TRBJ2-7 | TRBV4-1 | TGCGCCAGCAGCCAAGCCTGGGGAGGGACCTACGAGCAGTACTTC | CASSQAWGGTYEQYF
11 | few | . | TRBJ1-2 | TRBV19 | TGTGCCACCTCAGGCGGCTATGGCTACACCTTC | CATSGGYGYTF
16 | few | TRBD2 | TRBJ2-7 | TRBV7-9 | TGTGCCAGCAGCCAGCGGGCGGGGCGCGGGGGGTACGAGCAGTACTTC | CASSQRAGRGGYEQYF
12 | few | . | TRBJ2-4 | TRBV20-1 | TGCAGTGCAAAAGGGGCTAGTGTTATTCAGTACTTC | CSAKGASVIQYF
12 | . | . | TRBJ2-4 | TRBV5-5 | TGTGCCAGCAGCACGGGAGACTCCGTTCAGTACTTC | CASSTGDSVQYF
13 | . | . | TRBJ2-3 | TRBV6-1 | TGTGCCAGCAGATCCCTCAGCACAGATACGCAGTATTTT | CASRSLSTDTQYF
15 | few | TRBD1 | TRBJ1-2 | TRBV15 | TGTGCCACCAGCAGAGTATCACAGGGGCGCTATGGCTACACCTTC | CATSRVSQGRYGYTF
13 | many | . | TRBJ1-1 | TRBV12-3/TRBV12-4 | TGTGCCAGCGGGAGGCCCGGTTTGACCGAAGCTTTCTTT | CASGRPGLTEAFF
13 | . | TRBD2 | TRBJ2-1 | TRBV24-1 | TGTGCCACCTCGGGGGGGGTTTACAATGAGCAGTTCTTC | CATSGGVYNEQFF
10 | . | TRBD2 | TRBJ2-1 | TRBV29-1 | TGCAGCGTAGTACGGGAGGTTTTGTTCTTC | CSVVREVLFF
14 | many | . | TRBJ2-1 | TRBV7-9 | TGTGCCAGCAGCTTCGAGAGGACCCTCAATGAGCAGTTCTTC | CASSFERTLNEQFF
15 | few | TRBD2 | TRBJ2-7 | TRBV5-1 | TGCGCCAGCAGCCCCAGGACTAGCGTAGACGACGAGCAGTACTTC | CASSPRTSVDDEQYF
17 | many | . | TRBJ2-7 | TRBV6-6 | TGTGCCAGCAGTTACCAGTCAGCGTCTGCTTCCTCCTACGAGCAGTACTTC | CASSYQSASASSYEQYF
12 | many | . | TRBJ2-3 | TRBV12-3/TRBV12-4 | TGTGCCAGCAGCCCCAGCAGATATACGCAGTATTTT | CASSPSRYTQYF
13 | . | . | TRBJ2-7 | TRBV7-9 | TGTGCCAGCAGCTCCGGGCGAGGTTACGAGCAGTACTTC | CASSSGRGYEQYF
13 | many | . | TRBJ1-2 | TRBV12-3/TRBV12-4 | TGTGCCAGCAGTTTGGTTAAAAACTATGGCTACACCTTC | CASSLVKNYGYTF
13 | many | . | TRBJ2-7 | TRBV3-1 | TGTGCCAGCAGCCCCGAAGGAGGAGGGGAGCAGTACTTC | CASSPEGGGEQYF